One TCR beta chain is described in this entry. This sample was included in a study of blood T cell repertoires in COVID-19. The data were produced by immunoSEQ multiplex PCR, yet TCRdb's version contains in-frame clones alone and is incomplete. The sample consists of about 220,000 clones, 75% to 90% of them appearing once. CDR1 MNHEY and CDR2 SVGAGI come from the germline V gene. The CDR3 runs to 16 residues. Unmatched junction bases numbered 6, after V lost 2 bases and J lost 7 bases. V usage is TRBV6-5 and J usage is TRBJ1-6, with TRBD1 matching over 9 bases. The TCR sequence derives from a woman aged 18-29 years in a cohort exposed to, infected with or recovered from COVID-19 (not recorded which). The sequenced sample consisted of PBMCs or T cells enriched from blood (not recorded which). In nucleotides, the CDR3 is TGTGCCAGCAGTTACGGCTCCGGGACAGGGAATTCACCCCTCCACTTT. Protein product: CASSYGSGTGNSPLHF.